This record concerns one T cell receptor (beta chain) sequence. What antigen it recognizes has not been identified. Base qualities are not provided; no much larger clone lies one nucleotide away. These data belong to a study of cytotoxic CD8 clonotypes in ibrutinib-treated CLL (dated by TCRdb to the early 2020s). In terms of the full investigation: The cohort was composed of about 10 relapsed/refractory and about 16 treatment-naive patients; IGHV unmutated status was identified in 17 to 18 patients. Partial responses were observed in some 24 patients and complete responses in 2; after a median follow-up of 68 months, remission was maintained in approximately 14 patients and progression was observed in approximately 12. The response samples were drawn at a median of roughly eleven months into treatment, with a range of roughly 6 to 36 months. On average, each sample had 255,043 productive templates and more than 75,000 productive rearrangements. Longitudinal samples were obtainable from about 30% of the 86 participants in the trial. Cryopreserved peripheral blood mononuclear cells were obtained before treatment, at response, and at either sustained remission or disease progression. Every remission and progressive disease sample was obtained while ibrutinib was still being received by the patients.

Overall study outcomes, separate from this receptor: Sampling times were not matched between patients in sustained remission and patients whose disease was progressing, and lymph node repertoires were not examined. Public clonotypes were rare and either contracted or stayed stable during treatment, and the rise in clonality at ibrutinib response reflected the expansion of private clonotypes. Baseline clonality was found to be higher than that of age-matched healthy donors and was strongly correlated with circulating CD8+ T-cell counts. Clonality rose at ibrutinib response, remained stable during sustained remission, and dropped back toward baseline at progression.

A MiSeq instrument was used for deep resolution sequencing, which targeted depths ranging from 1 in 1 million up to 1 in 200,000 T cells, with coverage averaging 10x for each clonotype. TCR beta libraries were generated with the immunoSEQ hsTCRB Kit. In the original analysis: ImmunoSEQ Data Assistant and ImmunoSEQ Analyzer were used for data analysis, and V, D and J genes were assigned according to IMGT definitions. Clonality was computed as one minus normalized Shannon entropy of productive rearrangement frequencies, ranging from 0 to 1. Public clonotype analysis was restricted to overrepresented clonotypes comprising at least 0.05% of each patient's repertoire. About a dozen age-matched healthy donor repertoires from immuneACCESS were used as controls for clonality. TCRdb mirrors the immuneACCESS table, restricted to in-frame sequences. Some clones are absent from its copies; in checked studies, under half trace to an unresolved V gene, and the reason for the others is unknown. For V, J and clone size, that table is used; D and trimming come from the DNA. This sample lists 130,000 to 150,000 clones; roughly 83% were detected once. About 13% of the sample lies in the top ten.

This specimen's time point label, interpreted: approximately eleven months on ibrutinib. For TCR beta library preparation, roughly 2 micrograms of genomic DNA were extracted from the cryopreserved PBMCs. Longitudinal blood samples from CLL patients on ibrutinib monotherapy were analyzed using high-throughput TCR beta sequencing. The patients were enrolled in a single-center, open-label phase 2 trial of ibrutinib monotherapy. The CDR3 measures 15 amino acids from cysteine to phenylalanine. The read is trimmed to its CDR3 DNA, 45 bases read in frame from base 1. CDR1 LGHNA and CDR2 YSLEER were looked up in the germline V gene. Trimming accounts for 2 bases at V and 7 bases at J, while the number of junction bases matched to no gene is 10.

Here the sequenced sample was PBMCs, taken after 12 months of ibrutinib treatment. The sequence joins TRBV4-3 to TRBJ2-5; 7 bases in between match TRBD1. The TCR was taken from a human donor with chronic lymphocytic leukemia. CDR3 region: CASSQSPLQGLTQYF. The DNA is as follows: TGCGCCAGCAGCCAATCCCCCTTACAGGGGTTGACCCAGTACTTC.